Listed here are 7 T cell receptor beta chains from one sample, sequenced in a study of blood T cell repertoires in COVID-19 (TCRdb year 2020). Receptor libraries were prepared by the immunoSEQ multiplex PCR assay. In TCRdb, the immuneACCESS table is reduced to in-frame sequences with V and J assigned. These tables do not hold every clone; where another copy was compared, an unresolved V gene accounts for under half, and the others remain unexplained. Present in this sample are roughly 200,000 clones, 70% to 90% of which were seen just once. The top ten clonotypes cover 10% to 15% of the sample. Sequenced: peripheral blood. All receptors come from a woman under 30 who had recovered from COVID-19.

The CDR3 reads CASSRGYSTDTQYF. CDR3 DNA sequence: TGTGCCAGCAGCCGAGGCTATTCCACAGATACGCAGTATTTT. The rearrangement joins TRBV11-3 to TRBJ2-3; D remains ambiguous. CDR1 SGHNT and CDR2 YENEEA come from the germline V gene. This CDR3 is 14 amino acids long. The germline V and J ends were trimmed by 5 bases and 2 bases, with 11 bases remaining between them.

V is TRBV10-2 and J is TRBJ1-2; TRBD1 might be the D (6 bases). From germline, CDR1 is WSHSY and CDR2 SAAADI. The CDR3 sequence is 13 residues long. V lost 7 bases and J 7 bases, leaving 16 bases between the germline ends. The CDR3 coding sequence is TGCGCCAGCACCCGGACAGACGGACCTGGCTACACCTTC. Translated: CASTRTDGPGYTF.

The chain couples TRBV7-8 to TRBJ2-2; 10 bases agree with TRBD1. CDR3 length: 16 residues. From germline, CDR1 is SGHVS and CDR2 FQNEAQ. With 5 bases clipped from V and 4 bases from J, the junction kept 7 bases outside the gene matches. The CDR3 DNA sequence: TGTGCCAGCAGCCCTACTAGGACAGGGGGCACCGGGGAGCTGTTTTTT. This gives the protein CASSPTRTGGTGELFF.

Only one count was recorded for this clone. The rearrangement links TRBV4-2 to TRBJ2-5, with 12 bases matching TRBD2. Per germline, CDR1 LGHNA and CDR2 YNFKEQ. The CDR3 contains 17 residues. Losses at the gene ends were 0 bases for V and 4 bases for J; bases not matched to a gene: 6. The CDR3 DNA reads TGTGCCAGCAGCCAAGAAAGCCTAGCGGGAGGGTTAGAGACCCAGTACTTC. It specifies CASSQESLAGGLETQYF.

A remark on this clone: The sample has other DNA sequences that encode this CDR3 too. CDR3 region: CASSVDGDYGYTF. CDR3 nucleotide sequence: TGTGCCAGCAGCGTAGACGGGGATTATGGCTACACCTTC. The rearrangement links TRBV9 to TRBJ1-2; D gene uncertain. Germline V gene data show CDR1 as SGDLS and CDR2 as YYNGEE. V gave up 0 bases and J gave up 5 bases, with 8 bases separating them. The CDR3 sequence is 13 residues long.

CDR3 sequence: CASSYSQGQETQYF. The CDR3 DNA follows: TGTGCCAGCAGTTACTCCCAGGGGCAAGAGACCCAGTACTTC. V usage is TRBV6-5 and J usage is TRBJ2-5, with D tentatively TRBD1 (6 bases). Germline assignment: CDR1 MNHEY and CDR2 SVGAGI. With 0 bases removed from V and 2 bases from J, the gap between germline ends came to 7 bases. The CDR3 covers 14 residues.

The chain has TRBV12-2 and TRBJ1-1. TRBV12-2 is given as a pseudogene. The length of the CDR3 is 14 residues. The DNA for the CDR3 is TGTGCAAGTCGCTTAGGGCTAGAGAACACTGAAGCTTTCTTT. Amino acids: CASRLGLENTEAFF.